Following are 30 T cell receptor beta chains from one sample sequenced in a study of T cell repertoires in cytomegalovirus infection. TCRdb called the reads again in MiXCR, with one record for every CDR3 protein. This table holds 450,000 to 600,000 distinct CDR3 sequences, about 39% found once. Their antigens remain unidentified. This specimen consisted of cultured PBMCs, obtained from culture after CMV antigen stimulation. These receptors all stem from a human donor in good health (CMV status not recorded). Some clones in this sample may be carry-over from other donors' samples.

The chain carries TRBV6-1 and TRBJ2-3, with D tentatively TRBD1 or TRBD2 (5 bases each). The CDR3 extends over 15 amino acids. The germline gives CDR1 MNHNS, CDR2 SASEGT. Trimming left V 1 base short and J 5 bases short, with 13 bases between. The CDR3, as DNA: TGTGCCAGCAGTGAAGGGTGGGACCGGCAAGATACGCAGTATTTT. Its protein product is CASSEGWDRQDTQYF.

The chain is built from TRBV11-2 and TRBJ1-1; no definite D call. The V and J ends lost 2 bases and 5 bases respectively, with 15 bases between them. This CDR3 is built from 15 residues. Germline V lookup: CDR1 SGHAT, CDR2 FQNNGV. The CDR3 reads CASSLWARLNTEAFF. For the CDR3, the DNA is TGTGCCAGCAGCTTATGGGCCAGGCTAAATACTGAAGCTTTCTTT.

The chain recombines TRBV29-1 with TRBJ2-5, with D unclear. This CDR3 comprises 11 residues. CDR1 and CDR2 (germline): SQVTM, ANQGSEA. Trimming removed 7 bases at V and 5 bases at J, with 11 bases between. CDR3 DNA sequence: TGCAGCGCGAAGCCGTCCGAGACCCAGTACTTC. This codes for CSAKPSETQYF.

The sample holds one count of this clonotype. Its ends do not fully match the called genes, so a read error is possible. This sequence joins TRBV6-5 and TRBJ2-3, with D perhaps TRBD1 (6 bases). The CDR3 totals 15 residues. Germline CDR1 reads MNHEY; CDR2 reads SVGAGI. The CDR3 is CANSSGQRFTDTQYF. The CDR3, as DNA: TGTGCCAACAGTTCCGGACAGAGATTCACAGATACGCAGTATTTT.

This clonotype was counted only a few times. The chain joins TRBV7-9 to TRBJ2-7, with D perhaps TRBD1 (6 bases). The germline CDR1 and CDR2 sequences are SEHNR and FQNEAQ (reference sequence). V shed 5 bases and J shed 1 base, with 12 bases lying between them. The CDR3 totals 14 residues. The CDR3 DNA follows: TGTGCCAGCAGCAAGCAACAGGGTTCCTACGAGCAGTACTTC. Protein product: CASSKQQGSYEQYF.

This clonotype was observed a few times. The CDR3 DNA sequence: TGTGCCAGCAGTTTAGCCCCCATTTACGAGCAGTACTTC. Translating it yields CASSLAPIYEQYF. V and J are TRBV12-3 or TRBV12-4 and TRBJ2-7; D gene uncertain. With 0 bases removed from V and 4 bases from J, the gap between germline ends came to 7 bases. The CDR3 extends over 13 amino acids.

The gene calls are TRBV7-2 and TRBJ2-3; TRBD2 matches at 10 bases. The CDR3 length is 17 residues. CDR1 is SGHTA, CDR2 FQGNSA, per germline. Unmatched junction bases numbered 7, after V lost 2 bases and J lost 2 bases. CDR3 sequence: CASSLSVSGRATDTQYF. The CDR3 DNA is TGTGCCAGCAGCTTATCTGTCAGCGGGAGGGCCACAGATACGCAGTATTTT. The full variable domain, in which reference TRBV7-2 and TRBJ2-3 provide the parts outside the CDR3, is GAGVSQSPSNKVTEKGKDVELRCDPISGHTALYWYRQSLGQGLEFLIYFQGNSAPDKSGLPSDRFSAERTGGSVSTLTIQRTQQEDSAVYLCASSLSVSGRATDTQYFGPGTRLTVL.

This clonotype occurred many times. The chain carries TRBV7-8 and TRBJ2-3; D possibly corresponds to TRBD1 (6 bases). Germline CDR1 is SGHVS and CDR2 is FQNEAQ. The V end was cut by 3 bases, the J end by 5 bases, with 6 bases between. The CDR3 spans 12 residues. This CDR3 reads CASSFRGDTQYF. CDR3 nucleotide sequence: TGTGCCAGCAGCTTCAGGGGAGATACGCAGTATTTT.

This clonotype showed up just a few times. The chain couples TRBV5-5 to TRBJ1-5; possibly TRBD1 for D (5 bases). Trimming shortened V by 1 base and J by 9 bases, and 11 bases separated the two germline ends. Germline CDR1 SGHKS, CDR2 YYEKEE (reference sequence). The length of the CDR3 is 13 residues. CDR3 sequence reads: CASSLQGLRPQHF. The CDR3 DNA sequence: TGTGCCAGCAGCTTGCAGGGTCTAAGGCCCCAGCATTTT.

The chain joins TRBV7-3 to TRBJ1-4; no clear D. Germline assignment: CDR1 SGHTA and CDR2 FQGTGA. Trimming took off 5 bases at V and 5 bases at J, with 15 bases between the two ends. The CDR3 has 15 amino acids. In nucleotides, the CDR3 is TGTGCCAGCAGCCGTGACGGACGGTCGAATGAAAAACTGTTTTTT. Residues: CASSRDGRSNEKLFF.

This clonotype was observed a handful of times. The CDR3 reads CARATGTQYF. The DNA for the CDR3 is TGTGCCAGAGCGACGGGGACCCAGTACTTC. J is TRBJ2-5 and V is TRBV10-3; no clear D. Germline V gene lookup returns CDR1 ENHRY and CDR2 SYGVKD. Trimming took off 10 bases at V and 7 bases at J, with 10 bases between the two ends. The CDR3 is 10 amino acids.

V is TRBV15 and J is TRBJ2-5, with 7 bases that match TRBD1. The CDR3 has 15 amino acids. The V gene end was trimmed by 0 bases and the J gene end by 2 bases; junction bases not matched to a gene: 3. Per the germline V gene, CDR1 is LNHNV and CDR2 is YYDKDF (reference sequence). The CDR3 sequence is CATSRDLGQQETQYF. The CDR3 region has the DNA TGTGCCACCAGCAGAGATTTGGGACAGCAAGAGACCCAGTACTTC.

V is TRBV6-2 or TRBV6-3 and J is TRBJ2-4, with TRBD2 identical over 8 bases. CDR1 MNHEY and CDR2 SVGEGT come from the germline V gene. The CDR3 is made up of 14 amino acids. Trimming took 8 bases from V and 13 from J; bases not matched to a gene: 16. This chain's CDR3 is CASGLAGPLVGQYF. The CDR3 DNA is TGTGCCAGCGGTTTAGCGGGACCACTGGTAGGGCAGTACTTC.

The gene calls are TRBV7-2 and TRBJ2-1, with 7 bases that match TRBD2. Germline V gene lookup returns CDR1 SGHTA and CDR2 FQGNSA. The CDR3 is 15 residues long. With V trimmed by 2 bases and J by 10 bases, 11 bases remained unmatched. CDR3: CASSLLLGGWGEQFF. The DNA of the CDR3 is TGTGCCAGCAGCTTACTGCTGGGGGGGTGGGGGGAGCAGTTCTTC.

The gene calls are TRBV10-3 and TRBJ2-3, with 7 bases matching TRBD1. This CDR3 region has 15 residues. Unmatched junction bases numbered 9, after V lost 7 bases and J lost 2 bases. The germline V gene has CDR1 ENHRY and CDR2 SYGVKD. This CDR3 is CAITEKTGYTDTQYF. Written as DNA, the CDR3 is TGTGCCATCACCGAAAAGACAGGGTACACAGATACGCAGTATTTT.

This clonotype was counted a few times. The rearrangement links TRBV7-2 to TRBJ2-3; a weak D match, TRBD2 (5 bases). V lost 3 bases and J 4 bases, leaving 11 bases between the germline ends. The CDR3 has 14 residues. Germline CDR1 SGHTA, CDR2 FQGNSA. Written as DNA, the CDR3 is TGTGCCAGCAGCTTGGAGGTGTGGCCAGATACGCAGTATTTT. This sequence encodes CASSLEVWPDTQYF.

Here the CDR3 reads CASSPLADAYGYTF. The CDR3 coding sequence is TGTGCCAGCAGTCCCTTGGCCGACGCCTATGGCTACACCTTC. This chain uses TRBV12-3 or TRBV12-4 with TRBJ1-2; D not resolved. Trimming removed 5 bases from V and 4 bases from J, with 14 bases in between. CDR3 length: 14 residues.

For the CDR3, the DNA is TGTGCCAGCAGTCGGACAGGGCGGGGGGAGCAGTACTTC. The encoded protein is CASSRTGRGEQYF. The V gene is TRBV27, the J gene TRBJ2-7; the D gene is possibly TRBD1 (8 bases). This CDR3 is 13 amino acids long. The germline CDR1 and CDR2 sequences are MNHEY and SMNVEV (reference sequence). V lost 5 bases to trimming and J lost 7 bases, with 15 bases between them.

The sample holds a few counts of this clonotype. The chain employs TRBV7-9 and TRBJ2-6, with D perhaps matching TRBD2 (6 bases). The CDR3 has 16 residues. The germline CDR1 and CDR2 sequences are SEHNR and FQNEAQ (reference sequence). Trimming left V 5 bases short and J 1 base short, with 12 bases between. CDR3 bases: TGTGCCAGCAGCGGGAGGAGGGAATCTGGGGCCAACGTCCTGACTTTC. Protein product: CASSGRRESGANVLTF.

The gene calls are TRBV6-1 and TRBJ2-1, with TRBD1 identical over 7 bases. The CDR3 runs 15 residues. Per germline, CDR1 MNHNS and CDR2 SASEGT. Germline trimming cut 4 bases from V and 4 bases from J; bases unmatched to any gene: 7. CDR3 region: CASSVGQSIYNEQFF. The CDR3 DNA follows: TGTGCCAGCAGTGTGGGACAGTCTATTTACAATGAGCAGTTCTTC.

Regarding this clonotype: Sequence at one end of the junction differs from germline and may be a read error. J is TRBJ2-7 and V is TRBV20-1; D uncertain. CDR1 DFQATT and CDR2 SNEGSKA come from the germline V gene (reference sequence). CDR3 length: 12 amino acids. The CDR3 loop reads CSARIASSEQYF. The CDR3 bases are TGCAGTGCTAGAATCGCATCCTCCGAGCAGTACTTC.

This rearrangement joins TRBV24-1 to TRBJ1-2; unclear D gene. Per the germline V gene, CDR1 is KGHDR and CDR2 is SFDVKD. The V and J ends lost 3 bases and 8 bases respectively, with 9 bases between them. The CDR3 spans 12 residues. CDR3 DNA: TGTGCCACCAGTGATCCCCATGGAGGCTACACCTTC. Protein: CATSDPHGGYTF.

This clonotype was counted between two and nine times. The CDR3, as DNA: TGTGCCAGCAGTTTTCGCGATGGCAATCAGCCCCAGCATTTT. It encodes CASSFRDGNQPQHF. The V gene is TRBV12-3 or TRBV12-4, the J gene TRBJ1-5; unclear D gene. Trimming took off 3 bases at V and 2 bases at J, with 8 bases between the two ends. This CDR3 region has 14 residues.

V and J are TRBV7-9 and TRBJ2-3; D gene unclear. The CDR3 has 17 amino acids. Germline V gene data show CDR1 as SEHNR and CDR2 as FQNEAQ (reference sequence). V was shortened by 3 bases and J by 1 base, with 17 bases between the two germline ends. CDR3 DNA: TGTGCCAGCAGCTTCTCTCCTCCAAGCTGGGGCACAGATACGCAGTATTTT. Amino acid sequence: CASSFSPPSWGTDTQYF.

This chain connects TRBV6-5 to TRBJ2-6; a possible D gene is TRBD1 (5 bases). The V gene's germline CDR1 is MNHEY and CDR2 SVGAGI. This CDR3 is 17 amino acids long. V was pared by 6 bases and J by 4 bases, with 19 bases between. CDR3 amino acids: CASSRPSTGPGANVLTF. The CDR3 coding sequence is TGTGCCAGCAGCCGCCCATCCACAGGCCCAGGGGCCAACGTCCTGACTTTC.

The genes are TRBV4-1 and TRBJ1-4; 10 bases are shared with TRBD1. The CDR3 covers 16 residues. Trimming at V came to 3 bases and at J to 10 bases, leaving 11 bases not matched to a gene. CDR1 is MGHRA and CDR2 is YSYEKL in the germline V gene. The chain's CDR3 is CASSHPPSGQGGKLFF. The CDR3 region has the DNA TGCGCCAGCAGCCATCCCCCTTCCGGACAGGGGGGAAAACTGTTTTTT.

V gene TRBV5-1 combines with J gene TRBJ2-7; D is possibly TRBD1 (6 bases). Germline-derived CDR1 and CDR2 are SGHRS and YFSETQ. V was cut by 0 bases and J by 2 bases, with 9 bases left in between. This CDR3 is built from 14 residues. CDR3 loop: CASSLVGQTYEQYF. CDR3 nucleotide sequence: TGCGCCAGCAGCTTGGTAGGACAGACCTACGAGCAGTACTTC.

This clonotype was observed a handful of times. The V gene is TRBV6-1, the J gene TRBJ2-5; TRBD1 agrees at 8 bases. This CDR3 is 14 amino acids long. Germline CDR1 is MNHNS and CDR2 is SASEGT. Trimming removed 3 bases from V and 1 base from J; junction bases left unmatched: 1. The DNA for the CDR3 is TGTGCCAGCAGTGAGGACAGGGCCCAAGAGACCCAGTACTTC. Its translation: CASSEDRAQETQYF.

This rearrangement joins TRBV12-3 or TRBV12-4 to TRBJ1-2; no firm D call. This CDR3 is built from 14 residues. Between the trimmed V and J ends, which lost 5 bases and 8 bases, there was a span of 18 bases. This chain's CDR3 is CASSETDTRGGYTF. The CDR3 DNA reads TGTGCCAGCAGTGAAACAGACACCCGCGGAGGCTACACCTTC.

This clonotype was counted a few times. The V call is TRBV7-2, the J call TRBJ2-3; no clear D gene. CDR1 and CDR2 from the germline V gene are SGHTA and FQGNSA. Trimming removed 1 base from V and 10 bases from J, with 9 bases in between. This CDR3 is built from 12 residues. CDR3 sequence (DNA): TGTGCCAGCAGCTTAGAGTTCCTCCCGCAGTATTTT. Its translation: CASSLEFLPQYF.